This TCR beta chain emerged from a study of blood T cell repertoires in COVID-19. Study-wide context: From the United States, Italy and Spain came samples of acute and convalescent COVID-19. Nucleic acid was either cDNA or gDNA, and it came from T cells, B-cell-depleted T cells, or PBMCs.

This clone was observed once. The germline gives CDR1 SGDLS, CDR2 YYNGEE. The ends were cut back, 0 bases at V and 0 bases at J, with 9 bases in the middle. The CDR3 length is 15 residues. Sequenced by immunoSEQ multiplex PCR; TCRdb stores in-frame clones only, minus some. The sample yields 85,000 to 130,000 clones, 91% seen once. The rearrangement links TRBV9 to TRBJ1-2; D not resolved. This receptor was identified in a human donor in a cohort sampled during active COVID-19. Material: peripheral blood. CDR3 amino acids: CASSVEWSANYGYTF. In DNA form, the CDR3 reads TGTGCCAGCAGCGTAGAGTGGTCAGCTAACTATGGCTACACCTTC.